The 20 T cell receptor beta chains listed next were all sequenced from one sample in a study of T cells after yellow fever vaccination. TCRdb recomputed calls from the 5' RACE reads with MiXCR, one row per CDR3 protein. The repertoire holds some 600,000 distinct CDR3 sequences, with 12% as singletons. Sample: PBMCs, taken on the day of the yellow fever booster vaccination. The origin of the receptors is a man younger than 40 who received the YFV17D yellow fever vaccine.

This chain joins TRBV14 and TRBJ2-1; 7 bases match TRBD2. V gave up 1 base and J gave up 15 bases; unmatched junction bases: 15. The CDR3 covers 15 residues. CDR1 is SGHDN and CDR2 is FVKESK in the germline V gene. The CDR3: CASSQGEGPPDLRFF. CDR3 DNA sequence: TGTGCCAGCAGCCAAGGGGAGGGACCCCCCGACTTGCGGTTCTTC.

There are a few counts of this clonotype. V is TRBV24-1 and J is TRBJ2-7; possibly TRBD2 for D (5 bases). Between the trimmed V and J ends, which lost 1 base and 7 bases, there was a span of 16 bases. The CDR3 spans 15 residues. The germline gives CDR1 KGHDR, CDR2 SFDVKD. The CDR3 sequence: CATSDFSAGGEEQYF. CDR3 nucleotides: TGTGCCACCAGTGATTTTTCGGCTGGAGGAGAGGAGCAGTACTTC.

This clonotype turned up a few times. The chain couples TRBV6-1 to TRBJ2-2; D is uncertain. The CDR3 loop spans 17 amino acids. Germline CDR1 and CDR2: MNHNS and SASEGT. Deletions cut 2 bases from V and 3 bases from J, with 16 bases between. The CDR3 DNA reads as TGTGCCAGCAGTGAACAACTACTCTTAATAGACACCGGGGAGCTGTTTTTT. This translates into CASSEQLLLIDTGELFF.

This clonotype turned up a few times. The rearrangement uses TRBV11-2 and TRBJ2-6; possibly TRBD2 for D (5 bases). Germline V lookup: CDR1 SGHAT, CDR2 FQNNGV. CDR3 size: 19 residues. Trimming cost V 5 bases and J 0 bases, with 20 bases left between them. In DNA, the CDR3 is TGTGCCAGCAGCCATGAGGGAAGTACGCTCCTCTCTGGGGCCAACGTCCTGACTTTC. Amino acids: CASSHEGSTLLSGANVLTF.

At least ten counts were recorded for this clonotype. This chain connects TRBV12-3 or TRBV12-4 to TRBJ2-7, with TRBD2 matching 12 bases. V shed 8 bases and J 6 bases; nucleotides not matched to a gene: 5. The CDR3 runs 13 residues. The DNA for the CDR3 is TGTGCCAGCGTACTAGCGGGAGGAAGCGAGCAGTACTTC. Residues: CASVLAGGSEQYF.

This clonotype was seen only a few times. V usage is TRBV4-3 and J usage is TRBJ2-3, with TRBD2 identical over 10 bases. Germline loops: CDR1 LGHNA, CDR2 YSLEER. V shed 0 bases and J 4 bases; nucleotides not matched to a gene: 4. The CDR3 loop spans 16 amino acids. The CDR3 loop is CASSQEPAGGADTQYF. Written as DNA, the CDR3 is TGCGCCAGCAGCCAAGAACCAGCGGGAGGGGCAGATACGCAGTATTTT.

This chain joins TRBV6-4 and TRBJ2-5, with 12 bases matching TRBD2. The CDR3 has 19 residues. The V gene end was trimmed by 5 bases and the J gene end by 5 bases; junction bases not matched to a gene: 18. Germline V CDR1 and CDR2: MRHNA, SNTAGT. CDR3 loop: CASSRLAGEGARYLETQYF. In DNA form, the CDR3 reads TGTGCCAGCAGTCGACTAGCGGGAGAAGGTGCGCGTTATCTGGAGACCCAGTACTTC.

This chain connects TRBV28 to TRBJ2-1; D is ambiguous. The CDR3 loop spans 12 amino acids. V was clipped by 7 bases and J by 3 bases, with 7 bases between them. Germline V gene data show CDR1 as MDHEN and CDR2 as SYDVKM. In nucleotides, the CDR3 is TGTGCCAGCAACGAATTCTACAATGAGCAGTTCTTC. Its protein is CASNEFYNEQFF.

The chain joins TRBV7-2 to TRBJ2-6, with D uncertain. Germline V gene lookup returns CDR1 SGHTA and CDR2 FQGNSA. Trimming pared 5 bases from V and 0 bases from J, leaving 8 bases between. This CDR3 contains 15 residues. Written as DNA, the CDR3 is TGTGCCAGCAGCCGTTCTCCCTCTGGGGCCAACGTCCTGACTTTC. Protein sequence: CASSRSPSGANVLTF. The full variable domain, completed using reference TRBV7-2 and TRBJ2-6, is GAGVSQSPSNKVTEKGKDVELRCDPISGHTALYWYRQSLGQGLEFLIYFQGNSAPDKSGLPSDRFSAERTGGSVSTLTIQRTQQEDSAVYLCASSRSPSGANVLTFGAGSRLTVL.

There are a few counts of this clonotype. The chain couples TRBV7-2 to TRBJ2-3; either TRBD1 or TRBD2 may supply D (6 bases each). The CDR3 length is 17 residues. Germline-derived CDR1 and CDR2 are SGHTA and FQGNSA. The ends were cut back, 8 bases at V and 1 base at J, with 22 bases in the middle. In DNA form, the CDR3 reads TGTGCCAGCCGAAGGGGGAGGCCGAACCCACGCACAGATACGCAGTATTTT. Translation: CASRRGRPNPRTDTQYF.

The rearrangement uses TRBV20-1 and TRBJ1-5; D remains unclear. Germline assignment: CDR1 DFQATT and CDR2 SNEGSKA (reference sequence). The CDR3 extends over 16 amino acids. The V gene lost 0 bases and the J gene lost 4 bases, with 16 bases spanning the gap. CDR3: CSARDEKAAKNQPQHF. CDR3 DNA sequence: TGCAGTGCTAGAGATGAGAAAGCTGCAAAAAATCAGCCCCAGCATTTT.

The table lists this clonotype with a few counts. The genes are TRBV20-1 and TRBJ2-1; possibly TRBD2 for D (5 bases). V gave up 1 base and J gave up 9 bases, with 13 bases separating them. CDR3 length: 13 amino acids. Germline CDR1 DFQATT, CDR2 SNEGSKA (reference sequence). The DNA for the CDR3 is TGCAGTGCTAGAGGTTCGGAGGAGGCTGAGCAGTTCTTC. Its translation: CSARGSEEAEQFF.

A few counts support this clonotype. The chain joins TRBV7-2 to TRBJ2-7; 7 bases agree with TRBD2. The CDR3 covers 15 residues. CDR1 SGHTA and CDR2 FQGNSA come from the germline V gene. With 7 bases clipped from V and 3 bases from J, the junction kept 12 bases outside the gene matches. CDR3 coding DNA: TGTGCCAGCACCCGCCGGGCTAGCGGACTCTACGAGCAGTACTTC. Encoded protein: CASTRRASGLYEQYF.

This chain links TRBV27 with TRBJ1-4, with a tentative D call TRBD1 (5 bases). Per the germline V gene, CDR1 is MNHEY and CDR2 is SMNVEV (reference sequence). The CDR3 runs to 16 residues. With 3 bases removed from V and 1 base from J, the gap between germline ends came to 12 bases. The CDR3 coding sequence is TGTGCCAGCAGTTTGAGGGGTTGGGGAACTAATGAAAAACTGTTTTTT. Its protein is CASSLRGWGTNEKLFF.

Remarks on this clonotype: At one boundary the junction diverges from the germline segment, which might be a read error. The rearrangement joins TRBV7-9 to TRBJ1-2; 8 bases are a match to TRBD1. Germline CDR1 SEHNR, CDR2 FQNEAQ (reference sequence). The CDR3 length is 13 residues. The CDR3: CVSSVTGEYGYTF. CDR3 DNA: TGTGTCAGCAGCGTGACAGGGGAGTATGGCTACACCTTC.

V usage is TRBV7-9 and J usage is TRBJ2-7; 9 bases align to TRBD1. This CDR3 spans 15 amino acids. Germline CDR1 and CDR2: SEHNR and FQNEAQ (reference sequence). V was clipped by 5 bases and J by 0 bases; unmatched bases: 5. The DNA of the CDR3 is TGTGCCAGCAGCCGGGGACAGGGTAACTCCTACGAGCAGTACTTC. Protein: CASSRGQGNSYEQYF.

The chain carries TRBV6-2 or TRBV6-3 and TRBJ2-1, with D possibly being TRBD2 (5 bases). The V and J ends lost 6 bases and 5 bases respectively, with 8 bases between them. CDR3 length: 12 amino acids. CDR1 and CDR2 (germline): MNHEY, SVGEGT. In DNA form, the CDR3 reads TGTGCCAGCAGCCCGAGGGACAATGAGCAGTTCTTC. Encoded protein: CASSPRDNEQFF.

This clonotype was counted only a few times. The gene calls are TRBV5-4 and TRBJ2-3, with 10 nucleotides matching TRBD2. Germline trimming cut 4 bases from V and 2 bases from J; bases unmatched to any gene: 4. This CDR3 contains 15 residues. Per the germline V gene, CDR1 is SGHNT and CDR2 is YYREEE (reference sequence). CDR3 DNA: TGTGCCAGCAGCCTCACTAGCGGGGCCACAGATACGCAGTATTTT. Translating gives CASSLTSGATDTQYF.

The count of this clonotype is one. The J gene is TRBJ2-4, the V gene TRBV28, with D maybe TRBD1 (5 bases). Germline CDR1 reads MDHEN; CDR2 reads SYDVKM. CDR3 length equals 13 residues. V was shortened by 4 bases and J by 2 bases, with 6 bases between the two germline ends. The CDR3 loop is CASSSGSKNIQYF. The DNA for the CDR3 is TGTGCCAGCAGTTCAGGGTCCAAAAACATTCAGTACTTC.

In its sample, this clonotype was seen a few times. The rearrangement uses TRBV12-3 or TRBV12-4 and TRBJ2-2; D uncertain. The CDR3 extends over 13 amino acids. Trimming took off 6 bases at V and 1 base at J, with 6 bases between the two ends. The CDR3 spells CASRAQNTGELFF. In DNA, the CDR3 is TGTGCCAGCAGAGCCCAGAACACCGGGGAGCTGTTTTTT.